This T cell receptor beta chain was profiled in a study of T cell responses to AZD1222 COVID-19 vaccine. CDR3 length: 18 residues. V was pared by 5 bases and J by 2 bases, with 9 bases of the junction left unmatched. Germline values: CDR1 KGHSH, CDR2 LQKENI. As regards this clone: What it binds is not known.

Study results and caveats: Every sample of the repertoires postdated the peak T cell response.

Generated by immunoSEQ multiplex PCR, the TCRdb table keeps only in-frame clones and is missing some. The sample gives around 100,000 clones, 80% to 90% of which show up once; 7.5% is in the top ten. Sequenced material: peripheral blood, taken on day 0 of AZD1222 vaccination. The rearrangement joins TRBV18 to TRBJ2-1; 13 bases fit TRBD2. The clonotype originates from an adult in good health. In DNA, the CDR3 is TGTGCCAGCTCAGAACCGGGACTAGCGGGAATAACCTACAATGAGCAGTTCTTC. This translates into CASSEPGLAGITYNEQFF.